This T cell receptor beta chain was identified during a study of shared clonotypes between healthy human individuals. About the research overall: Three CD4 naive, three CD4 memory, two CD8 naive and one CD8 memory plate were used per donor.

With regard to this clone: No antigen is known for it.

Naive CD8 cells, CD45RO-negative and positively selected for CCR7, excluded terminally differentiated effector memory CD45RA+ cells. Study-level results: Depth was large, yet rarefaction showed that sorted-subset sequencing was incomplete. A small donor pool kept down the genetic and exposure-history diversity that was represented.

The CDR3 spans 12 residues. Germline lookup yields CDR1 LNHDA and CDR2 SQIVND (reference sequence). The genomic DNA of each subset was split evenly across several immunoSEQ plates. Clones were read by immunoSEQ multiplex PCR, and TCRdb kept only the in-frame ones, dropping some. The data show about 590,000 clones, 95% to 96% seen once. The origin of this receptor is a woman under 40 in good health. Sequencing input: naive CD8+ T cells sorted from blood. This rearrangement joins TRBV19 to TRBJ2-5; D is unresolved. The closer fit of TRBJ2-7 to the DNA end suggests the J call may be wrong. CDR3 loop: CASTDGYYEQYF. CDR3 DNA sequence: TGTGCCAGTACAGACGGGTACTACGAGCAGTACTTC.